Given below is one T cell receptor beta chain in context. Germline V gene sequence: CDR1 SGHRS, CDR2 YFSETQ. This CDR3 is built from 15 residues. Trimming removed 2 bases from V and 4 bases from J, with 10 bases in between. This sample stems from a study of blood T cell repertoires in COVID-19. Authors' methods: Amplification with reference gene primers provided the estimates of nucleated cell counts. The table came from immunoSEQ multiplex PCR; TCRdb's copy has only in-frame clones and leaves some out. The V and J calls and the clone size are those of that table, but D and trimming were determined from the DNA. Of about 74,000 clones detected, 78% appear once; the ten largest clones hold roughly a sixth.

Sequenced material: peripheral blood. This TCR was sampled from a human donor in a cohort sampled during active COVID-19. The chain joins TRBV5-1 to TRBJ2-6, with D maybe TRBD2 (6 bases). The CDR3 is CASSFGGAGANVLTF. In nucleotides, the CDR3 is TGCGCCAGCAGCTTCGGCGGGGCGGGGGCCAACGTCCTGACTTTC.